This TCR beta chain is from a study of blood T cells in healthy people across ages. A J-beta primer mix and a sample-barcoded 5' primer were used in a second PCR of roughly 6 to 12 cycles. TCRdb ran MiXCR on the 5' RACE reads and lists one entry per CDR3 protein. The data contain 800,000 to 950,000 distinct CDR3 sequences, 25% to 35% of them seen just once; the ten biggest clones take up about 10%. This clonotype was detected a few times. One base away lies a much larger clone, so this may be a sequencing read error. The V end was cut by 5 bases, the J end by 11 bases, with 18 bases between. This CDR3 comprises 13 residues. The germline gives CDR1 SGHTA, CDR2 FQGTGA. These same records also appear under a second study, on T cells of mothers and their children.

The rearrangement uses TRBV7-3 and TRBJ2-5; D may be TRBD2 (6 bases). The clonotype comes from a woman aged 35 to 49 in good health. Sample: blood. The CDR3 spells CASSPGTPREQYF. The CDR3 DNA sequence: TGTGCCAGCAGCCCTGGGACTCCACGGGAGCAGTACTTC.